The clone carrying this TCR beta chain was detected many times. Its antigen is currently unknown. This sample was included in a study of blood T cells in healthy people across ages. The study's findings and limits: The fall in TCR beta diversity per million T cells was roughly linear with age.

Using a J-beta primer mix together with a sample-barcoded 5' primer, a second PCR was run for roughly 7 to 12 cycles. Every sample returned 3 million or more CDR3-containing paired-end reads. TCRdb independently ran MiXCR on the 5' RACE reads; one entry per CDR3 protein. The table lists fewer than 1,000,000 distinct CDR3 sequences, 40% to 50% of them singletons. CDR3 length: 13 residues. V was trimmed by 5 bases and J by 5 bases, leaving 13 bases between them. Germline V gene lookup returns CDR1 MDHEN and CDR2 SYDVKM. The receptor comes from a man in his sixties in good health. J is TRBJ2-7 and V is TRBV28; D is perhaps TRBD1 (6 bases). The sample was blood. Here the CDR3 reads CASSLMGANEQYF. DNA of the CDR3: TGTGCCAGCAGTCTTATGGGGGCCAACGAGCAGTACTTC.